Shown below are 27 T cell receptor beta chains from a single sample sequenced in a study of cytomegalovirus exposure and HLA in healthy donors. TCRdb keeps only in-frame clones here, not all; method: immunoSEQ multiplex PCR. The data hold approximately 54,000 clones, with roughly 87% observed a single time. Source material: PBMCs. These TCRs come from a woman aged 18-29 years in good health and CMV-seropositive.

This clone was observed a handful of times. V usage is TRBV27 and J usage is TRBJ1-6, with 7 bases fitting TRBD1. Unmatched junction bases numbered 16, after V lost 8 bases and J lost 9 bases. This CDR3 is built from 16 residues. Germline CDR1 is MNHEY and CDR2 is SMNVEV (reference sequence). CDR3 region: CASRNSKTGDGSPLHF. The CDR3 region has the DNA TGTGCCAGCCGAAACTCCAAAACAGGGGACGGTTCACCCCTCCACTTT.

The J gene is TRBJ2-6, the V gene TRBV15; 9 bases fit TRBD1. The CDR3 has 21 residues. Losses at the gene ends were 0 bases for V and 0 bases for J; bases not matched to a gene: 12. Germline CDR1 is LNHNV and CDR2 is YYDKDF (reference sequence). Written as DNA, the CDR3 is TGTGCCACCAGCAGAGATCTAAGGACAGGGGACTTACTCTCTGGGGCCAACGTCCTGACTTTC. It codes for CATSRDLRTGDLLSGANVLTF.

This clone is a singleton in its sample. The genes are TRBV4-1 and TRBJ1-5; 7 bases agree with TRBD1. The CDR3 consists of 19 residues. V gave up 0 bases and J gave up 0 bases; unmatched junction bases: 11. Germline values: CDR1 MGHRA, CDR2 YSYEKL. The CDR3: CASSQEDWDSRYSNQPQHF. CDR3 in DNA: TGCGCCAGCAGCCAAGAGGACTGGGACAGCAGGTATAGCAATCAGCCCCAGCATTTT.

This chain uses TRBV18 with TRBJ1-4; 7 nucleotides match TRBD1. The V and J ends lost 3 bases and 7 bases, in that order; junction bases with no gene match: 8. CDR3 length equals 15 residues. The germline CDR1 and CDR2 sequences are KGHSH and LQKENI. For the CDR3, the DNA is TGTGCCAGCTCACCTGACAGGGTCGTTTGTGAAAAACTGTTTTTT. It encodes CASSPDRVVCEKLFF.

The genes are TRBV4-3 and TRBJ1-6; 12 positions match TRBD1. Per the germline V gene, CDR1 is LGHNA and CDR2 is YSLEER. V was clipped by 0 bases and J by 9 bases; unmatched bases: 3. CDR3 length equals 16 residues. The CDR3 sequence: CASSQDPGQGASPLHF. The CDR3, as DNA: TGCGCCAGCAGCCAAGATCCGGGACAGGGGGCTTCACCCCTCCACTTT.

This rearrangement joins TRBV6-1 to TRBJ1-5; a weak D match, TRBD1 (6 bases). The ends were cut back, 1 base at V and 8 bases at J, with 12 bases in the middle. The CDR3 length is 14 residues. The V gene's germline CDR1 is MNHNS and CDR2 SASEGT. CDR3 sequence (DNA): TGTGCCAGCAGTGAAGAACAGGGTATGAAGCCCCAGCATTTT. This codes for CASSEEQGMKPQHF.

CDR3 amino acids: CASSLSPGYGYTF. Here the CDR3 DNA reads TGTGCCAGCAGTTTATCTCCGGGATATGGCTACACCTTC. The chain joins TRBV27 to TRBJ1-2; D is ambiguous. Germline lookup yields CDR1 MNHEY and CDR2 SMNVEV (reference sequence). The CDR3 extends over 13 amino acids. V dropped 0 bases and J dropped 5 bases, with 7 bases sitting between them.

The V gene is TRBV6-4, the J gene TRBJ1-2, with D uncertain. Germline CDR1 MRHNA, CDR2 SNTAGT. The V end lost 2 bases, the J end lost 2 bases, and 6 bases lay between the germline ends. CDR3 length: 13 residues. The DNA for the CDR3 is TGTGCCAGCAGTGACCCGGGGAACTATGGCTACACCTTC. As protein: CASSDPGNYGYTF.

This clone has just one count. The chain has TRBV19 and TRBJ2-7, with 11 bases identical to TRBD1. Unmatched junction bases numbered 2, after V lost 4 bases and J lost 0 bases. CDR3 length: 15 residues. Germline CDR1 LNHDA, CDR2 SQIVND (reference sequence). CDR3 residues: CASSRTGGDSYEQYF. CDR3 nucleotides: TGTGCCAGTAGTAGGACAGGGGGCGACTCCTACGAGCAGTACTTC.

The V gene is TRBV4-1, the J gene TRBJ2-2; 9 nucleotides agree with TRBD1. V lost 4 bases and J lost 2; bases outside the gene matches: 5. Germline CDR1 is MGHRA and CDR2 is YSYEKL. CDR3 length equals 16 residues. CDR3 amino acids: CASSPWTGANTGELFF. CDR3 sequence (DNA): TGCGCCAGCAGCCCATGGACAGGGGCCAACACCGGGGAGCTGTTTTTT.

The chain combines TRBV12-5 with TRBJ1-5; 9 positions match TRBD1. The germline V gene has CDR1 LGHNT and CDR2 FRNRAP. Trimming cost V 5 bases and J 7 bases; bases outside gene matches: 6. CDR3 length: 14 residues. The CDR3 here is CASGGGQGIQPQHF. The CDR3 DNA reads as TGTGCTAGTGGTGGCGGACAGGGGATCCAGCCCCAGCATTTT. Drawing the rest from reference TRBV12-5 and TRBJ1-5, the complete variable domain is DARVTQTPRHKVTEMGQEVTMRCQPILGHNTVFWYRQTMMQGLELLAYFRNRAPLDDSGMPKDRFSAEMPDATLATLKIQPSEPRDSAVYFCASGGGQGIQPQHFGDGTRLSIL.

The chain carries TRBV27 and TRBJ2-7; tentatively, D is TRBD1 (6 bases). The length of the CDR3 is 13 residues. CDR1 MNHEY and CDR2 SMNVEV come from the germline V gene (reference sequence). Deletions cut 5 bases from V and 3 bases from J, with 11 bases between. The CDR3, as DNA: TGTGCCAGCAGTCTCCGACAGGACTACGAGCAGTACTTC. Its protein product is CASSLRQDYEQYF.

The chain has TRBV5-6 and TRBJ2-5, with 8 nucleotides matching TRBD2. With V trimmed by 0 bases and J by 2 bases, 6 bases remained unmatched. Germline loops: CDR1 SGHDT, CDR2 YYEEEE. The CDR3 spans 16 residues. CDR3 nucleotide sequence: TGTGCCAGCAGCTTGGCAAGCGGGGGTGTACAAGAGACCCAGTACTTC. It translates to CASSLASGGVQETQYF.

The V call is TRBV9, the J call TRBJ2-1, with TRBD2 as a possible D gene (7 bases). With 3 bases removed from V and 5 bases from J, the gap between germline ends came to 18 bases. The CDR3 sequence is 16 residues long. Germline V gives CDR1 SGDLS, CDR2 YYNGEE. CDR3 amino acids: CASSGRGGGSNNEQFF. The CDR3 DNA reads as TGTGCCAGCAGCGGTAGGGGGGGCGGTTCCAACAATGAGCAGTTCTTC.

This chain connects TRBV4-1 to TRBJ2-1; 9 nucleotides line up with TRBD2. CDR1 is MGHRA and CDR2 is YSYEKL in the germline V gene. The trim removed 1 base at V and 4 bases at J, leaving 2 bases unmatched. This CDR3 is 15 amino acids long. The CDR3 DNA reads as TGCGCCAGCAGCCAAGCGCTAGCGGGGTACAATGAGCAGTTCTTC. Residues: CASSQALAGYNEQFF.

This chain connects TRBV19 to TRBJ1-2; the D gene is possibly TRBD1 (5 bases). V lost 0 bases to trimming and J lost 8 bases, with 13 bases between them. CDR3 length: 14 amino acids. Germline CDR1 LNHDA, CDR2 SQIVND (reference sequence). The DNA of the CDR3 is TGTGCCAGTAGTATAGACCTGACAGCCTGGGGCTACACCTTC. Encoded protein: CASSIDLTAWGYTF. Looking up the rest from reference TRBV19 and TRBJ1-2 gives the full variable domain: DGGITQSPKYLFRKEGQNVTLSCEQNLNHDAMYWYRQDPGQGLRLIYYSQIVNDFQKGDIAEGYSVSREKKESFPLTVTSAQKNPTAFYLCASSIDLTAWGYTFGSGTRLTVV.

J is TRBJ2-2 and V is TRBV11-3, with D possibly matching TRBD2 (6 bases). The CDR3 is 15 residues long. Trimming shortened V by 1 base and J by 5 bases, and 11 bases separated the two germline ends. Germline V CDR1 and CDR2: SGHNT, YENEEA. CDR3 loop: CASSLAGVATGELFF. The CDR3 DNA follows: TGTGCCAGCAGCTTAGCGGGGGTTGCGACCGGGGAGCTGTTTTTT.

V is TRBV4-3 and J is TRBJ2-5; 7 bases are shared with TRBD2. J gave up 4 bases and V 1 base, and 9 bases lay outside the gene matches. CDR3 length equals 16 residues. The germline V gene has CDR1 LGHNA and CDR2 YSLEER. CDR3 nucleotides: TGCGCCAGCAGCCAAGGATCCAGGTCGGGAGGAGAGACCCAGTACTTC. Protein: CASSQGSRSGGETQYF.

This CDR3 reads CASSFFTQGSYNEQFF. The DNA of the CDR3 is TGTGCCAGCAGCTTTTTTACGCAGGGTTCCTACAATGAGCAGTTCTTC. The rearrangement uses TRBV13 and TRBJ2-1, with D perhaps matching TRBD1 (5 bases). The length of the CDR3 is 16 residues. The V gene's germline CDR1 is PRHDT and CDR2 FYEKMQ (reference sequence). With 3 bases removed from V and 1 base from J, the gap between germline ends came to 13 bases.

This chain connects TRBV5-1 to TRBJ2-3, with 9 nucleotides matching TRBD1. Germline CDR1 reads SGHRS; CDR2 reads YFSETQ. CDR3 length: 16 amino acids. The J segment lost 0 bases and the V segment lost 4 bases, leaving 6 bases of the junction unmatched. For the CDR3, the DNA is TGCGCCAGCAGCCAAGGACAGGGGTCCAGCACAGATACGCAGTATTTT. Protein product: CASSQGQGSSTDTQYF.

J is TRBJ1-5 and V is TRBV6-1, with D possibly being TRBD1 (6 bases). CDR1 is MNHNS and CDR2 is SASEGT in the germline V gene. V lost 2 bases to trimming and J lost 11 bases, with 22 bases between them. The CDR3 is 16 amino acids. Written as DNA, the CDR3 is TGTGCCAGCAGTGAATTCGACAGGACTCGACCCGCGTCCCAGCATTTT. Translated: CASSEFDRTRPASQHF.

This chain connects TRBV13 to TRBJ2-3; 8 bases fit TRBD1. This CDR3 spans 15 amino acids. V dropped 1 base and J dropped 3; count of bases not matched to a gene: 3. Germline V gene lookup returns CDR1 PRHDT and CDR2 FYEKMQ (reference sequence). DNA for the CDR3: TGTGCCAGCAGCTTAGAGACAGGGGATACAGATACGCAGTATTTT. This translates into CASSLETGDTDTQYF.

This rearrangement joins TRBV27 to TRBJ2-1; maybe TRBD1 (6 bases). The germline V gene has CDR1 MNHEY and CDR2 SMNVEV (reference sequence). The CDR3 sequence is 17 residues long. V lost 6 bases, J lost 6 bases, and 24 bases lay in between. The CDR3 here is CASSPNTGLVGFNEQFF. CDR3 bases: TGTGCCAGCAGCCCAAATACAGGGCTGGTTGGATTCAATGAGCAGTTCTTC.

This clone was seen a handful of times. V gene TRBV30 combines with J gene TRBJ1-2; no clear D gene. Deletions cut 0 bases from V and 3 bases from J, with 11 bases between. CDR3 length equals 14 residues. In germline, CDR1 is GTSNPN, CDR2 SVGIG (reference sequence). The DNA of the CDR3 is TGTGCCTGGAGTGTAGGTGGGCTGGACTATGGCTACACCTTC. Protein: CAWSVGGLDYGYTF.

The chain recombines TRBV29-1 with TRBJ2-1; 12 nucleotides align to TRBD2. The CDR3 length is 13 residues. J lost 7 bases, V lost 4 bases, and 2 bases had no gene match. CDR1 is SQVTM, CDR2 ANQGSEA, per germline. CDR3 coding DNA: TGCAGCGTTGCGACTAGCGGGGGAAATGAGCAGTTCTTC. Amino acid sequence: CSVATSGGNEQFF.

The V and J genes are TRBV2 and TRBJ1-3; TRBD1 agrees at 9 bases. The V segment lost 6 bases and the J segment 0 bases; nucleotides outside the gene matches: 9. This CDR3 region has 17 residues. Germline CDR1 reads SNHLY; CDR2 reads FYNNEI. The CDR3 nucleotides are TGTGCCAGCAGGGACCGGACAGGGGCGATCTCTGGAAACACCATATATTTT. It translates to CASRDRTGAISGNTIYF. Based on the CDR3 plus reference TRBV2 and TRBJ1-3, the full variable domain is EPEVTQTPSHQVTQMGQEVILRCVPISNHLYFYWYRQILGQKVEFLVSFYNNEISEKSEIFDDQFSVERPDGSNFTLKIRSTKLEDSAMYFCASRDRTGAISGNTIYFGEGSWLTVV.

This chain joins TRBV6-5 and TRBJ2-1; 7 bases align to TRBD1. Germline lookup yields CDR1 MNHEY and CDR2 SVGAGI. The CDR3 length is 14 residues. V shed 3 bases, J shed 5 bases, and the junction held 4 bases outside the gene matches. The CDR3 nucleotides are TGTGCCAGCAGTTATCACGGGACAGACAATGAGCAGTTCTTC. Amino acid sequence: CASSYHGTDNEQFF.